This T cell receptor beta chain emerged from a study of OX40 agonist ivuxolimab in advanced cancers. Clones were read by immunoSEQ multiplex PCR, and TCRdb kept only the in-frame ones, dropping some. The table lists 98,000 or so clones, just under 85% of them singletons. The V gene end was trimmed by 6 bases and the J gene end by 7 bases; junction bases not matched to a gene: 11. Per the germline V gene, CDR1 is MNHNS and CDR2 is SASEGT. CDR3 length: 14 amino acids. This TCR derives from an adult with an advanced solid tumor such as melanoma, head and neck, liver or kidney cancer. Sequences were derived from CD4+ or CD8+ T cells sorted from blood, sampled in a trial of the OX40 agonist ivuxolimab. This chain connects TRBV6-1 to TRBJ2-7, with 8 bases that match TRBD1. The CDR3 DNA sequence: TGTGCCAGCAGCCCCGGGACAGGACATTTAGAGCAGTACTTC. As protein: CASSPGTGHLEQYF.